Below, one T cell receptor (beta chain) is given with its context. The table came from immunoSEQ multiplex PCR; TCRdb's copy has only in-frame clones and leaves some out. Of 120,000 to 150,000 clones in the sample, about four fifths were seen once. This specimen belongs to a study of blood T cell repertoires in COVID-19. The V segment lost 5 bases and the J segment 6 bases; nucleotides outside the gene matches: 4. The length of the CDR3 is 13 residues. CDR1 KGHSH and CDR2 LQKENI come from the germline V gene. The TCR originated in a human donor in a cohort sampled during active COVID-19. Input material: peripheral blood. The V call is TRBV18, the J call TRBJ1-1; 9 nucleotides agree with TRBD1. This CDR3 reads CASSTGTGSEAFF. The CDR3 nucleotides read TGTGCCAGCTCAACTGGGACAGGGTCTGAAGCTTTCTTT.